This TCR beta chain stems from a study of T cell changes during pregnancy in multiple sclerosis. Repertoires were generated with immunoSEQ multiplex PCR, while TCRdb's copy carries only in-frame clones and drops some. In the table there are tens of thousands of clones, approximately 92% of which are singletons. V trimming: 3 bases; J trimming: 4 bases; junction bases outside the gene matches: 6. The CDR3 extends over 15 amino acids. Germline CDR1 reads LNHNV; CDR2 reads YYDKDF (reference sequence). Source: CD4+ T cells from peripheral blood mononuclear cells, taken in the second trimester of pregnancy. The clonotype originates from a female donor in good health, enrolled as a control in a pregnancy study. This chain joins TRBV15 and TRBJ1-2, with 9 positions matching TRBD1. Here the CDR3 reads CATSRDRGAAYGYTF. DNA for the CDR3: TGTGCCACCAGCAGGGACAGGGGCGCGGCCTATGGCTACACCTTC.